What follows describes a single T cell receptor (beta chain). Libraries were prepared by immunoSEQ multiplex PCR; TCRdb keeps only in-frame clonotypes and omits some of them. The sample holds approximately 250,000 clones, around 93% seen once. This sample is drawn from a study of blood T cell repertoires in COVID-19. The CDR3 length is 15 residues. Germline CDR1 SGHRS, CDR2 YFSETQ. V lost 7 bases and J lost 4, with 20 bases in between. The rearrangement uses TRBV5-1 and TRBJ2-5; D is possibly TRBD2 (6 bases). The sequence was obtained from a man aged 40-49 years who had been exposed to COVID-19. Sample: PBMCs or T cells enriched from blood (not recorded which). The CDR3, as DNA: TGCGCCAGCCGGATCGGGGGTGGAGGAACAGAGACCCAGTACTTC. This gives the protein CASRIGGGGTETQYF.